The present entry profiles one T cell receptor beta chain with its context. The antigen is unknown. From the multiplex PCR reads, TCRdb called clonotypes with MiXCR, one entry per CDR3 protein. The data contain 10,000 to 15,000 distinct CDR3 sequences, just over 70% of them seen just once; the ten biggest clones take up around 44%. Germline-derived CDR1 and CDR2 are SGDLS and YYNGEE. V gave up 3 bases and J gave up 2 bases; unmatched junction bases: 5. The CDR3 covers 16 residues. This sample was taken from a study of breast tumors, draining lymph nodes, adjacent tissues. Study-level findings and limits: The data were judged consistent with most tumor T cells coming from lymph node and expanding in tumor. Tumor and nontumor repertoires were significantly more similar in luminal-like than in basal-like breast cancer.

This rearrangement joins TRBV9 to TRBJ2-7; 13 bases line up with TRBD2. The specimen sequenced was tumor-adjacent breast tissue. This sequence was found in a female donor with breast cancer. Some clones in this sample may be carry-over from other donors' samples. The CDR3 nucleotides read TGTGCCAGCAGCGGGTCGACTAGCGGGGGGACCTACGAGCAGTACTTC. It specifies CASSGSTSGGTYEQYF.